This TCR beta chain is drawn from a study of T-cell memory formation after mild COVID-19. The CDR3 is 15 amino acids. The germline CDR1 and CDR2 sequences are SGHTA and FQGTGA. V shed 3 bases, J shed 4 bases, and the junction held 6 bases outside the gene matches. Study observations and caveats: Contracting clones from day 15 to 85 showed balanced CD4/CD8; later expanders favored CD4+.

The TCR alpha and TCR beta cDNA libraries, bearing sample barcodes and UMIs, were generated by 5'RACE using constant-segment primers. TCRdb fed the 5' RACE reads into MiXCR, producing one record per CDR3 protein. The profile shows around 390,000 distinct CDR3 sequences, approximately 16% of them singletons. This clonotype has a handful of counts. The antigen is undetermined. This sequence joins TRBV7-3 and TRBJ2-3; 8 bases fit TRBD2. The sequence was obtained from a man aged 18 to 29 who had mild COVID-19 (a few samples of this study predate the infection). Cell type and time point are not known. Sequencing used PBMCs or a T cell subset sorted from them (not recorded which). For the CDR3, the DNA is TGTGCCAGCAGCTTTATTGGCGGGGGGTCAGATACGCAGTATTTT. Its translation: CASSFIGGGSDTQYF.